Listed below are T cell receptor beta chains from one sample, sequenced in a study of blood T cell repertoires in COVID-19. Repertoires were generated with immunoSEQ multiplex PCR, while TCRdb's copy carries only in-frame clones and drops some. In the table there are 200,000 or so clones, 80% to 90% of which are singletons. The sequenced sample consisted of peripheral blood. Receptors originate from a woman aged 80 or over with acute or convalescent COVID-19. Both conserved end residues are part of each CDR3. D genes are given only for firm matches. Not every row has a clone size; where given, it reads once, few, many or a size class.

>-|TRBV7-9|TRBJ1-5|-
CASSPGPGGNQPQHF
TGTGCCAGCAGCCCCGGGCCCGGCGGGAATCAGCCCCAGCATTTT
>TRBD1|TRBV28|TRBJ2-7|-
CASRTGRTYEQYF
TGTGCCAGTCGGACAGGGAGGACCTACGAGCAGTACTTC
>TRBD1|TRBV3-1/TRBV3-2|TRBJ2-2|few
CASSRDRDAGELFF
TGTGCCAGCAGCCGGGACAGGGATGCCGGGGAGCTGTTTTTT
>-|TRBV3-1/TRBV3-2|TRBJ1-3|-
CASSQFISGNTIYF
TGTGCCAGCAGCCAATTCATCTCTGGAAACACCATATATTTT
>-|TRBV19|TRBJ1-2|-
CASSIGGTPDRYGYTF
TGTGCCAGTAGTATAGGAGGGACACCTGATCGTTATGGCTACACCTTC
>TRBD1|TRBV9|TRBJ1-6|-
CASSADLDRENSPLHF
TGTGCCAGCAGCGCTGACCTGGACAGGGAGAATTCACCCCTCCACTTT
>-|TRBV28|TRBJ1-5|-
CASRESRGGQPQHF
TGTGCCAGCAGAGAGAGTAGGGGAGGTCAGCCCCAGCATTTT
>TRBD2|TRBV4-1|TRBJ2-7|-
CASSQGLAGGTYEQYF
TGCGCCAGCAGCCAGGGACTAGCGGGAGGAACCTACGAGCAGTACTTC
>TRBD2|TRBV7-6|TRBJ2-2|-
CASSTLPGGNTGELFF
TGTGCCAGCAGCACCCTTCCGGGGGGAAACACCGGGGAGCTGTTTTTT
>-|TRBV11-3|TRBJ1-1|-
CASSLGENTEAFF
TGTGCCAGCAGCTTGGGCGAGAACACTGAAGCTTTCTTT
>TRBD1|TRBV18|TRBJ1-6|-
CASSPSGQGRSPLHF
TGTGCCAGCTCACCTTCGGGACAGGGTCGGTCACCCCTCCACTTT
>TRBD1|TRBV19|TRBJ2-2|-
CASSNSGGSTGELFF
TGTGCCAGTAGTAACTCAGGGGGCAGCACCGGGGAGCTGTTTTTT
>TRBD2|TRBV6-5|TRBJ2-5|-
CASSSGRAGTQYF
TGTGCCAGTAGTAGCGGGAGGGCGGGGACCCAGTACTTC
>TRBD1|TRBV28|TRBJ1-2|once
CASRGTVANYGYTF
TGTGCCAGCAGGGGGACAGTAGCTAACTATGGCTACACCTTC
>-|TRBV19|TRBJ1-6|-
CASSKQVVNSPLHF
TGTGCCAGTAGTAAGCAGGTCGTGAATTCACCCCTCCACTTT
>-|TRBV11-2|TRBJ2-1|-
CASSFRGLLYNEQFF
TGTGCCAGCAGCTTCCGTGGACTCCTCTACAATGAGCAGTTCTTC
>TRBD1|TRBV29-1|TRBJ2-3|-
CSVGTGNRPDTQYF
TGCAGCGTTGGGACAGGTAATCGTCCAGATACGCAGTATTTT
>TRBD1|TRBV5-6|TRBJ2-7|-
CASSLWVGTGDEQYF
TGTGCCAGCAGCTTGTGGGTCGGGACAGGGGACGAGCAGTACTTC
>TRBD1|TRBV19|TRBJ2-2|-
CASSIQGANTGELFF
TGTGCCAGTAGTATACAGGGGGCGAACACCGGGGAGCTGTTTTTT
>-|TRBV5-1|TRBJ2-7|-
CASSLVPGSSYEQYF
TGCGCCAGCAGCTTGGTTCCGGGAAGCTCCTACGAGCAGTACTTC
>TRBD2|TRBV7-2|TRBJ2-7|-
CASSSGLAGSYEQYF
TGTGCCAGCAGCTCCGGACTAGCGGGCTCCTACGAGCAGTACTTC
>TRBD1|TRBV5-1|TRBJ2-2|-
CASSFGQGSGELFF
TGCGCCAGCAGCTTCGGACAGGGTTCCGGGGAGCTGTTTTTT
>TRBD2|TRBV5-4|TRBJ2-1|-
CASSLARLANEQFF
TGTGCCAGCAGCTTGGCGAGACTAGCGAACGAGCAGTTCTTC
>TRBD2|TRBV5-5|TRBJ2-3|-
CASSSVTSGGTDTQYF
TGTGCCAGCAGCTCAGTTACTAGCGGGGGGACAGATACGCAGTATTTT
>-|TRBV7-9|TRBJ1-2|-
CASSLVQGAVGYTF
TGTGCCAGCAGCTTAGTTCAGGGCGCCGTTGGCTACACCTTC
>TRBD2|TRBV7-3|TRBJ2-2|once
CASSLTSGMYTGELFF
TGTGCCAGCAGCCTCACTAGCGGGATGTACACCGGGGAGCTGTTTTTT
>-|TRBV6-6|TRBJ1-2|once
CASSYGTTTYGYTF
TGTGCCAGCAGTTACGGGACAACCACCTATGGCTACACCTTC
>TRBD1|TRBV2|TRBJ1-2|-
CASSGGQHYGYTF
TGTGCCAGCAGTGGGGGACAGCACTATGGCTACACCTTC
>-|TRBV11-1|TRBJ1-1|few
CASSLGLTGGFTEAFF
TGTGCCAGCAGCTTAGGGTTGACTGGCGGGTTCACTGAAGCTTTCTTT
>-|TRBV6-5|TRBJ1-5|-
CASRGGYSNQPQHF
TGTGCCAGCAGGGGCGGGTATAGCAATCAGCCCCAGCATTTT
>-|TRBV3-1/TRBV3-2|TRBJ1-2|-
CASSLGQFYGYTF
TGTGCCAGCAGCCTCGGACAGTTCTATGGCTACACCTTC
>-|TRBV30|TRBJ2-6|-
CAWSVSIPGANVLTF
TGTGCCTGGAGTGTCAGTATCCCTGGGGCCAACGTCCTGACTTTC
>-|TRBV24-1|TRBJ2-2|-
CATSAPEAFLTGELFF
TGTGCCACCAGTGCCCCTGAGGCATTTCTCACCGGGGAGCTGTTTTTT
>TRBD2|TRBV11-1|TRBJ2-2|-
CASSQTSGNTGELFF
TGTGCCAGCAGTCAGACTAGCGGGAACACCGGGGAGCTGTTTTTT
>-|TRBV6-6|TRBJ2-1|-
CASTTSKHNEQFF
TGTGCCAGCACCACTAGTAAGCACAATGAGCAGTTCTTC
>-|TRBV2|TRBJ2-7|few
CASSDSPGQGNEQYF
TGTGCCAGCAGTGACAGCCCGGGCCAGGGGAACGAGCAGTACTTC
>TRBD2|TRBV19|TRBJ2-3|-
CASRTGGPTDTQYF
TGTGCCAGTAGGACGGGGGGGCCCACAGATACGCAGTATTTT
>-|TRBV7-2|TRBJ1-1|-
CASSIDRLNTEAFF
TGTGCCAGCAGTATTGACAGGTTGAACACTGAAGCTTTCTTT
>TRBD2|TRBV30|TRBJ2-1|-
CACQLAGANEQFF
TGTGCCTGCCAACTAGCGGGAGCGAATGAGCAGTTCTTC
>TRBD1|TRBV7-2|TRBJ1-1|-
CASSHHGTGPGGGTEAFF
TGTGCCAGCAGCCATCACGGGACAGGTCCCGGCGGGGGCACTGAAGCTTTCTTT
>TRBD1|TRBV6-5|TRBJ2-2|-
CANGQGKTGELFF
TGTGCCAACGGACAGGGGAAGACCGGGGAGCTGTTTTTT
>TRBD1|TRBV3-1/TRBV3-2|TRBJ1-2|-
CASSSRQGRDGYTF
TGTGCCAGCAGCTCCAGACAGGGCAGGGATGGCTACACCTTC
>TRBD2|TRBV11-2|TRBJ2-2|-
CASIKGTSGANTGELFF
TGTGCCAGCATCAAAGGGACTAGCGGCGCGAACACCGGGGAGCTGTTTTTT
>-|TRBV5-1|TRBJ2-2|few
CASSRENPTGELFF
TGCGCCAGCAGCCGAGAGAACCCCACCGGGGAGCTGTTTTTT
>-|TRBV5-4|TRBJ1-3|-
CASSNRQASSGNTIYF
TGTGCCAGCAGCAATAGACAGGCCAGCTCTGGAAACACCATATATTTT
>TRBD2|TRBV5-4|TRBJ2-5|-
CASTRGLAGGSEETQYF
TGTGCCAGCACCCGCGGGCTAGCGGGGGGAAGCGAAGAGACCCAGTACTTC
>-|TRBV19|TRBJ1-1|-
CASSLVRSGADNTEAFF
TGTGCCAGTAGTCTAGTACGGTCGGGAGCCGACAACACTGAAGCTTTCTTT
>TRBD2|TRBV9|TRBJ2-1|-
CASSSVIAGFKINEQFF
TGTGCCAGCAGCTCAGTCATAGCGGGTTTTAAGATAAATGAGCAGTTCTTC